This T cell receptor beta chain stems from a study of shared clonotypes between healthy human individuals (dated by TCRdb to 2020 to 2021). With respect to the entire study: A few men and two women, aged 18 to 49 years, made up the cohort. Each donor's leukapheresis produced roughly between about 0.8 and 10 billion PBMCs. Per donor, three plates each were used for CD4 naive and CD4 memory, two for CD8 naive, and one for CD8 memory. The study deeply sequenced blood TCR repertoires of about five healthy adults to estimate repertoire size and the extent of clonotype sharing between individuals. To increase sequencing depth and limit assay-specific biases, TCR repertoire library preparation and sequencing were carried out by different laboratories using diverse techniques. Overall study results and their limits: The small number of donors limited the genetic and exposure-history diversity represented. Pairwise subsampling led to the expectation that sequencing depth would affect the degree of clonotype sharing among donors. Incomplete sequencing was indicated by rarefaction of sorted-subset datasets, despite the large sequencing depth. When several donors were compared, the shared fraction of clonotypes was about 5.5% for naive CD4, over 3% for naive CD8, 2% to 2.5% for memory CD4, and 0.4% for memory CD8. Naive subsets generally had larger estimated clonotype richness than memory subsets. Clonotypes shared by all four sorted-subset donors showed higher generation probabilities than non-shared clonotypes. Sampling was restricted to blood, and TCR repertoires in tissue are likely to differ from TCR repertoires in blood.

Using the deep immunoSEQ assay, TCR CDR3 regions were amplified from genomic DNA by multiplex PCR. Extracted genomic DNA from each cell subset was spread evenly across all wells of several immunoSEQ 96-well plates, with each plate serving as a replicate. Each replicate PCR for sorted subsets received around 0.2 ug genomic DNA, equal to roughly 33,000 T cell genomes. Purified libraries were measured with a Qubit 3.0 fluorometer, size-checked on a Bioanalyzer 2100, and measured again with the KAPA Library Quantification kit. Every immunoSEQ 96-well plate was sequenced on a separate single-read 150-cycle Illumina NextSeq 550 flow cell. On the authors' methods: Because only junctional sequences without quality scores were contained in the immunoSEQ output, filtering matching that applied to full-length reads could not be performed. To assign V/J genes and CDR3, sequences were annotated against IMGT germline references using PyIR, a Python wrapper for IgBLAST v1.9. Reads were removed for weak V/J assignments (E-value above 1e-6), missing CDR3, stop codons, out-of-frame junctions, or ambiguous translated residues. V3J clonotypes were defined as sequences sharing the same inferred V gene, J gene, and CDR3 amino acid sequence. The percentage overlap between two repertoires was calculated by dividing the number of shared unique clonotypes by the size of the smaller repertoire. RTK rarefaction, the Chao1 estimator, and Recon v2.1 estimates of unobserved clonotypes were used to assess repertoire richness. Generation probabilities were computed with OLGA for all TCRbeta clonotypes obtained by the gDNA method from several donors. TCRdb limited this immuneACCESS table to in-frame rearrangements with V and J called. A share of clones is missing; checked studies link under half to unresolved V genes, and the rest is unexplained. That table furnishes V, J and clone size, whereas the DNA furnished D and trimming. The sample table holds about 2.4 million clones, of which around 94% were seen once. The biggest ten clones account for about 0.13% of the sample.

With regard to this clone: What this receptor recognizes is not known. One base away there is no much larger clone; base qualities are not given.

After removal of 5 bases from V and 6 bases from J, the junction retains 6 bases not matched to a gene. Reading from cysteine to phenylalanine, the CDR3 counts 15 amino acids. Of all the DNA, just the CDR3 is kept, 45 bases in frame from base 1. In the germline V gene, CDR1 corresponds to KGHSH and CDR2 to LQKENI. The donors were healthy, HIV-negative adults who had no recently reported acute infections or vaccinations. All donors were Caucasian adults living in Nashville, Tennessee, USA. CD4+ T cells were enriched through magnetic negative selection, after which naive cells were positively selected on CD45RA and the remaining negative fraction served as the memory subset. Blood was collected by leukapheresis, and PBMCs were isolated by Ficoll-Histopaque density gradient centrifugation and then cryopreserved in liquid nitrogen vapor phase. Analytical flow cytometry was used to check the purity and quantity of every magnetically sorted T cell population. Genomic DNA was isolated from each sorted fraction and quantified by UV absorbance on a Nanodrop 2000c.

This receptor was identified in a man between 18 and 35 years old in good health. The V and J genes are TRBV18 and TRBJ2-3, with TRBD2 identical over 12 junction bases. Sequencing was done on a sample of naive CD4+ T cells sorted from blood. The cell subset or site label, as the study defines it: CD45RA+ positively selected. In nucleotide form, the sequence is TGTGCCAGCTCAACGACTAGCGGGAGTTGGGATACGCAGTATTTT. This gives the protein CASSTTSGSWDTQYF.